The present T cell receptor beta chain was sequenced within a study of identical twins (dated by TCRdb to about 2016). As for the study more broadly: TCR alpha and beta repertoires from monozygotic twins, unrelated adults of various ages and cord blood were deep-sequenced to test whether fetal clonotypes persist. To rule out contamination, replicate twin experiments were performed at different times with different library preparation protocols.

Remarks on this clonotype: Its antigen remains undetermined. Nothing much larger sits one base from this clone, and base qualities are not available.

All donors were healthy Caucasians. The twin cohort consisted of three pairs of female monozygotic twins, all aged about 18 to 29 years. The RNA used for TCR libraries was isolated from peripheral blood mononuclear cells. Study-wide findings and limitations: Out-of-frame TCR alpha sequences shared between twins showed an excess of low generation-probability sequences compared with coincidental sharing between unrelated individuals. Because the same donors could not be followed over many years, the conclusions depended on cross-sectional statistical analysis. Invariant T cells such as MAIT and iNKT could partly confound zero-insertion analyses, though diverse VJ usage argued against this for most clonotypes. Abundant cord blood beta clonotypes carried fewer insertions; young adult naive repertoires showed a weaker similar trend, while memory repertoires showed none. Out-of-frame TCR alpha sharing in monozygotic twins was systematically underestimated by recombination models, whereas sharing between unrelated individuals was in agreement with the recombination models. A weaker excess of twin sharing was found in beta out-of-frame sequences because the signal-to-noise ratio was lowered by fewer shared sequences.

The library relied on 5' RACE. The instrument given in TCRdb is Illumina HiSeq 2000. A universal primer binding site was added through template switching, and the final cDNA carried a unique molecular identifier so that TCR cDNA molecules could be counted accurately. Specific primers in the conserved constant-segment region were used to synthesize first-strand cDNA for TCR alpha and beta chains. To control for contamination, each cDNA library was double barcoded with a SMART-Mk sample barcode plus Illumina barcodes. Two successive PCR steps introduced TruSeq adapter sequences along with Illumina sample barcodes. The TCR alpha and beta cDNA libraries were sequenced on the Illumina HiSeq platform using custom primers. Turning to the authors' computational methods: Raw reads were processed with MiGEC to extract unique molecular identifiers, and MiXCR was used to determine CDR3 positions. Recombination models were inferred per individual with the repgenHMM and IGoR tools using an EM algorithm. Shared clonotype analysis was performed with the tcR package in R, normalizing sharing by the product of cloneset sizes. To study raw recombination free of thymic and clonal selection effects, out-of-frame nonproductive sequences were analyzed. Using fastp trimming at Q25 and MiXCR clonotype assembly, TCRdb reanalyzed the public sequencing data and kept in-frame beta chains. All rows with the same CDR3 protein become a single entry with the most common DNA and genes. TCRdb's processing, not the study's, gives the V and J calls here. Recorded for this sample are some 660,000 distinct CDR3 sequences; 8% to 9% of them occurred a single time. Of the sample, 0.98% is held by the ten largest clones.

V and J are trimmed by 1 base and 6 bases, and the gene matches miss 8 bases of the junction. Taken from the germline V gene, the CDR1 and CDR2 loops are MNHEY and SVGEGT. The CDR3 contains 15 residues, cysteine and phenylalanine counted. Here the CDR3 DNA is all that survives: 45 bases in frame from base 1. The same data also contributed to another study, on yellow fever vaccine responses in identical twins. The second investigation adds: According to the authors, the vaccine-induced T cell response in identical twins seemed to be partly convergent and partly specific to each individual. Focusing on identical twins, the study followed the T cell clones that responded to the vaccine, and did so with precision.

The chain uses TRBV6-2 or TRBV6-3 and TRBJ2-7, with 8 bases in between that match TRBD2. The sequencing sample was made of PBMCs. The clonotype comes from a woman aged 18-29 years in good health. Here is the DNA: TGTGCCAGCAGTTACTTAATGGGACTAGTTTTCGAGCAGTACTTC. Its coded protein is CASSYLMGLVFEQYF.